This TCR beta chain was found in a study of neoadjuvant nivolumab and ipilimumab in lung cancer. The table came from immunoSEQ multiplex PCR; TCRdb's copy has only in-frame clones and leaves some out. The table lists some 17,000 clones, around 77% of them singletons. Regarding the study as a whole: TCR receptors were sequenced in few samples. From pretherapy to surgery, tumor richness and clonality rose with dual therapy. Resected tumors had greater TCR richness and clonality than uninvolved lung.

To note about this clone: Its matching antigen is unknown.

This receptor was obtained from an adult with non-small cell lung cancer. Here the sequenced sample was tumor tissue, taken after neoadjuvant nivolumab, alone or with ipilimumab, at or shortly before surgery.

The CDR3 loop reads CASSTGQGNQPQHF. The DNA of the CDR3 is TGTGCCAGCAGCACCGGACAGGGGAATCAGCCCCAGCATTTT. The chain combines TRBV11-2 with TRBJ1-5; 9 positions agree with TRBD1. J gave up 4 bases and V 5 bases, and 3 bases lay outside the gene matches. The CDR3 covers 14 residues. CDR1 and CDR2 (germline): SGHAT, FQNNGV.